The 8 T cell receptor beta chains reported below all come from one sample, sequenced in a study of OX40 agonist ivuxolimab in advanced cancers. Repertoires were generated with immunoSEQ multiplex PCR, while TCRdb's copy carries only in-frame clones and drops some. The sample lists roughly 80,000 clones; around 93% were seen once. The sequencing used CD4+ or CD8+ T cells sorted from blood, collected in a trial of the OX40 agonist ivuxolimab. Source of these receptors: an adult with an advanced solid tumor such as melanoma, head and neck, liver or kidney cancer.

This chain links TRBV28 with TRBJ2-7; possibly TRBD1 for D (5 bases). Between the trimmed V and J ends, which lost 6 bases and 3 bases, there was a span of 12 bases. The germline V gene encodes CDR1 MDHEN and CDR2 SYDVKM. The CDR3 covers 13 residues. For the CDR3, the DNA is TGTGCCAGCAGGTTCCAACAGGACTACGAGCAGTACTTC. This translates into CASRFQQDYEQYF.

Details on this clone: The sample contains more than one DNA sequence encoding this CDR3. The chain recombines TRBV27 with TRBJ2-5, with D hard to call. V was shortened by 0 bases and J by 5 bases, with 4 bases between the two germline ends. Germline V gene sequence: CDR1 MNHEY, CDR2 SMNVEV (reference sequence). The CDR3 extends over 12 amino acids. The CDR3, as DNA: TGTGCCAGCAGTTTATCCGGGGAGACCCAGTACTTC. Translating it yields CASSLSGETQYF.

Here the CDR3 DNA reads TGTGCCAGTAGCACAGGGTCCTTCACTGAAGCTTTCTTT. This sequence encodes CASSTGSFTEAFF. The chain recombines TRBV19 with TRBJ1-1, with D perhaps matching TRBD1 (6 bases). Trimming removed 6 bases from V and 4 bases from J, with 12 bases in between. The CDR3 contains 13 residues. The germline V gene encodes CDR1 LNHDA and CDR2 SQIVND (reference sequence).

V gene TRBV28 combines with J gene TRBJ2-3; no reliable D call. V shed 1 base and J shed 0 bases, with 14 bases lying between them. The CDR3 spans 17 residues. CDR1 MDHEN and CDR2 SYDVKM come from the germline V gene. The CDR3 is CASSLSRTYSSTDTQYF. DNA of the CDR3: TGTGCCAGCAGTTTATCCAGGACCTACTCTAGCACAGATACGCAGTATTTT.

V usage is TRBV9 and J usage is TRBJ2-3; TRBD2 matches at 10 bases. CDR3 size: 16 residues. Losses at the gene ends were 3 bases for V and 0 bases for J; bases not matched to a gene: 4. Germline V gene data show CDR1 as SGDLS and CDR2 as YYNGEE. The CDR3 region is CASSEGLAESTDTQYF. CDR3 coding DNA: TGTGCCAGCAGCGAAGGACTAGCGGAAAGCACAGATACGCAGTATTTT. The full variable domain, completed using reference TRBV9 and TRBJ2-3, is DSGVTQTPKHLITATGQRVTLRCSPRSGDLSVYWYQQSLDQGLQFLIQYYNGEERAKGNILERFSAQQFPDLHSELNLSSLELGDSALYFCASSEGLAESTDTQYFGPGTRLTVL.

The chain uses TRBV28 and TRBJ1-1; D is undetermined. Germline CDR1 MDHEN, CDR2 SYDVKM. CDR3 length: 14 residues. The V end was cut by 7 bases, the J end by 1 base, with 13 bases between. DNA for the CDR3: TGTGCCAGCATCCCCCGACGGAAGAACACTGAAGCTTTCTTT. Translation gives CASIPRRKNTEAFF.

The J gene is TRBJ2-7, the V gene TRBV27; D not certain. Germline CDR1 MNHEY, CDR2 SMNVEV (reference sequence). The CDR3 spans 13 residues. V was trimmed by 2 bases and J by 3 bases, leaving 8 bases between them. CDR3 in amino acids: CASSLGLYYEQYF. Written as DNA, the CDR3 is TGTGCCAGCAGTTTAGGCCTTTACTACGAGCAGTACTTC.

Here the CDR3 DNA reads TGCGCCAGCAGCCAAGATCCAGCGGGAGGGTACTCCTACGAGCAGTACTTC. Its protein product is CASSQDPAGGYSYEQYF. The J gene is TRBJ2-7, the V gene TRBV4-1; 10 bases fit TRBD2. Losses at the gene ends were 0 bases for V and 0 bases for J; bases not matched to a gene: 5. The germline V gene has CDR1 MGHRA and CDR2 YSYEKL. The CDR3 sequence is 17 residues long.